This note documents a single T cell receptor (beta chain) sequence. The data derive from a study of cytomegalovirus exposure and HLA in healthy donors. 60 Vbeta and 13 Jbeta primers were used in PCR. Sequencing was performed with immunoSEQ multiplex PCR; in TCRdb, only in-frame clones are kept and a portion is missing. The repertoire holds approximately 120,000 clones, with 75% to 90% as singletons. This CDR3 region has 14 residues. The V and J ends lost 2 bases and 0 bases respectively, with 7 bases between them. Germline CDR1 is MDHEN and CDR2 is SYDVKM. The sequencing input was PBMCs. The TCR was taken from a young man in good health and CMV-seropositive. The genes are TRBV28 and TRBJ1-1; no reliable D call. In nucleotides, the CDR3 is TGTGCCAGCAGTTTAATAGAGATGAACACTGAAGCTTTCTTT. This codes for CASSLIEMNTEAFF.